This TCR beta chain was captured in a study of T cells in localized non-small cell lung cancer. Study-level points and caveats: For the top 100 tumor clones, a median approximately 61 also appeared in adjacent lung. Uninvolved adjacent lung had the highest recorded T cell clonality, with tumor below it. Longer survival (overall) was linked to higher T cell density in blood.

The CDR3 is made up of 14 amino acids. Germline CDR1 and CDR2: SGHAT and FQNNGV. With 0 bases removed from V and 6 bases from J, the gap between germline ends came to 11 bases. The repertoire was sequenced with immunoSEQ multiplex PCR; TCRdb's copy has only in-frame clones and lacks some. The data show over 35,000 clones, approximately 80% seen once. This clone was observed a few times. Its specificity is unknown. The chain combines TRBV11-2 with TRBJ1-1; TRBD1 is a possible D gene (6 bases). This TCR derives from a male donor older than 55 with stage II lung adenocarcinoma. The specimen was peripheral blood mononuclear cells, collected before any cancer treatment. CDR3 protein: CASSLDQWTAEAFF. CDR3 sequence (DNA): TGTGCCAGCAGCTTAGATCAGTGGACAGCTGAAGCTTTCTTT. Combining the CDR3 with reference TRBV11-2 and TRBJ1-1 gives the whole variable domain EAGVAQSPRYKIIEKRQSVAFWCNPISGHATLYWYQQILGQGPKLLIQFQNNGVVDDSQLPKDRFSAERLKGVDSTLKIQPAKLEDSAVYLCASSLDQWTAEAFFGQGTRLTVV.